Detailed here is one T cell receptor (beta chain). There is no known antigen for this receptor. No qualities accompany the bases; no much larger clone lies one base away. Data came from an Illumina HiSeq 1500. The raw public reads went through TCRdb reprocessing: fastp at Q25, MiXCR clone calling, in-frame beta chains kept. Each entry is one CDR3 protein sequence, shown with its most common DNA and genes. This sample holds 100,000 to 150,000 distinct CDR3 sequences; roughly a third were observed only once. The ten largest make up roughly 58% of the sample. These data come from a study of T cell repertoires in cytomegalovirus infection (dated by TCRdb to the late 2010s). General notes on the study: Peptide stimulations targeted recently identified HLA-C-restricted CMV epitopes, whose presentation resists viral immunomodulation, together with well-studied HLA-B-restricted epitopes. Donor HLA type was relevant to the analysis, as public TCR beta signatures indicated carriage of CMV infection together with the matching HLA type.

The paper as a whole reports these results and caveats: Carriers of CMV infection plus the relevant HLA type were discriminated by the cumulative frequency of public TCR beta family members in the study cohort and in an independent approximately 350-donor cohort. The ex vivo response was dominated by HLA-C-restricted CMV-specific TCR beta clonotypes, and the single most frequent clonotype in two of eight donors was supplied by these HLA-C-restricted clonotypes.

Sample treatment or condition, as interpreted from the label and publication: in vitro stimulation with specific CMV peptide epitopes to enrich CMV-specific T cells. The TCR comes from a human donor in good health (CMV status not recorded). Some clones in this sample may be carry-over from other donors' samples. The sequences come from CD8+ T cells from cultured PBMCs, collected from culture after CMV antigen stimulation.

The CDR3 has the sequence CASSPRGLGEKLFF. DNA sequence: TGTGCCAGCAGCCCCAGGGGCTTGGGTGAAAAACTGTTTTTT. The V and J segments used are TRBV4-2 and TRBJ1-4; 6 matching bases give a weak D call of TRBD1. Based on the germline V gene, the CDR1 and CDR2 sequences are LGHNA and YNFKEQ. The CDR3 spans 14 residues, from the cysteine through the phenylalanine. Solely the CDR3 DNA is kept, with 42 bases framed from the first base. Deletion took 4 bases off V and 7 bases off J, with a span of 13 bases between the germline ends.